This record concerns one T cell receptor (beta chain) sequence. No antigen is known for it. In germline, CDR1 is LGHDT, CDR2 YNNKEL (reference sequence). The germline V and J ends were trimmed by 5 bases and 4 bases, with 18 bases remaining between them. The CDR3 extends over 17 amino acids. The entry originates in a study of T cell responses to AZD1222 COVID-19 vaccine. Study-wide findings and caveats: Baseline testing showed seropositivity in only a handful of AZD1222 recipients. Possibly, clonal diversity was underestimated; donors were largely white British and included more females.

Pooling of second doses given at about 4 or about 12 weeks was done. TCRdb's copy holds only in-frame clones and misses some; the assay was immunoSEQ multiplex PCR. The table lists about 110,000 clones, about 90% of them singletons. This specimen was peripheral blood, taken 28 days after the second AZD1222 dose. The chain carries TRBV3-1 (or the pseudogene TRBV3-2) and TRBJ1-6; no reliable D call. This TCR was recovered from an adult who received the AZD1222 COVID-19 vaccine. CDR3 region: CASSAQVGGDYNSPLHF. CDR3 sequence (DNA): TGTGCCAGCAGCGCCCAAGTAGGAGGCGATTATAATTCACCCCTCCACTTT.